The clone carrying this T cell receptor (beta chain) occurred once. This sample was taken from a study of cytomegalovirus exposure and HLA in healthy donors. The trim removed 2 bases at V and 3 bases at J, leaving 5 bases unmatched. Germline values: CDR1 SGHRS, CDR2 YFSETQ. The CDR3 covers 15 residues. The PCR had 60 Vbeta and 13 Jbeta primers. Here immunoSEQ multiplex PCR was the method, and the copy in TCRdb shows in-frame clones only, minus some. The sample holds 200,000 to 250,000 clones, about 88% seen once. Sequenced: PBMCs. This chain connects TRBV5-1 to TRBJ2-5; 9 bases are a match to TRBD2. The TCR originated in a girl aged 2 to 10 in good health and CMV-seronegative. CDR3 coding DNA: TGCGCCAGCAGCTTCGCACTAGCGGGCGAAGAGACCCAGTACTTC. Translating it yields CASSFALAGEETQYF.